A selection of T cell receptor beta chains follows, all from one sample in a study of blood T cell repertoires in COVID-19. Clones were read by immunoSEQ multiplex PCR, and TCRdb kept only the in-frame ones, dropping some. Of about 190,000 clones in the sample, 80% are singletons; the top ten hold about 6.9%. The sequenced sample consisted of peripheral blood. These TCRs come from a man in his sixties with acute or convalescent COVID-19. Both conserved end residues are part of each CDR3. The D gene is left open where the match is weak. A row's size may be missing; if present it is once, few, many or a size class.

abundance | d_gene | j_gene | v_gene | CDR3aa | CDR3nt
- | TRBD1 | TRBJ1-5 | TRBV7-2 | CASSLEGTGYQPQHF | TGTGCCAGCAGCTTAGAGGGGACAGGGTATCAGCCCCAGCATTTT
few | - | TRBJ1-5 | TRBV7-9 | CASSKTLPGNQPQHF | TGTGCCAGCAGCAAAACGCTACCGGGAAATCAGCCCCAGCATTTT
- | - | TRBJ2-1 | TRBV11-2 | CASSRTSLAPEQFF | TGTGCCAGCAGCAGAACCTCTCTAGCGCCGGAGCAGTTCTTC
- | - | TRBJ1-1 | TRBV28 | CASSLLEVNTEAFF | TGTGCCAGCAGTTTATTGGAGGTGAACACTGAAGCTTTCTTT
- | TRBD1 | TRBJ2-7 | TRBV7-9 | CASSSWDRTYEQYF | TGTGCCAGCAGCTCATGGGACAGAACCTACGAGCAGTACTTC
- | - | TRBJ2-5 | TRBV6-7 | CASSYSLGAETQYF | TGTGCCAGCAGTTACTCGCTGGGGGCAGAGACCCAGTACTTC
- | TRBD1 | TRBJ2-3 | TRBV30 | CAWSAGTGPDTQYF | TGTGCCTGGAGCGCCGGGACAGGGCCAGATACGCAGTATTTT
- | - | TRBJ1-4 | TRBV18 | CASSPPGGSEKLFF | TGTGCCAGCTCACCCCCGGGTGGTAGCGAAAAACTGTTTTTT
- | TRBD1 | TRBJ1-5 | TRBV5-8 | CASSLSGTGISRPQHF | TGTGCCAGCAGCTTATCCGGGACAGGGATTAGCCGGCCCCAGCATTTT
- | - | TRBJ1-4 | TRBV18 | CASSPPGATEKLFF | TGTGCCAGCTCACCGCCAGGGGCAACGGAAAAACTGTTTTTT
- | - | TRBJ1-5 | TRBV24-1 | CATSAAGLNQPQHF | TGTGCCACCAGTGCAGCAGGGTTAAATCAGCCCCAGCATTTT
- | TRBD1 | TRBJ2-7 | TRBV7-6 | CASSQGGTGGYEQYF | TGTGCCAGCAGCCAAGGAGGGACAGGGGGATACGAGCAGTACTTC
- | TRBD2 | TRBJ2-2 | TRBV30 | CAWSSGLAGGPTGELFF | TGTGCCTGGAGTTCCGGACTAGCGGGAGGGCCGACCGGGGAGCTGTTTTTT
- | - | TRBJ1-5 | TRBV19 | CASSTFGGVNQPQHF | TGTGCCAGTAGTACCTTCGGCGGGGTAAACCAGCCCCAGCATTTT
- | - | TRBJ1-2 | TRBV20-1 | CSASPRREGYTF | TGCAGTGCTAGTCCGAGGAGGGAAGGCTACACCTTC
- | - | TRBJ1-5 | TRBV19 | CASSMRANQPQHF | TGTGCCAGTAGTATGCGGGCTAATCAGCCCCAGCATTTT
- | - | TRBJ2-2 | TRBV21-1 | CASRDYYTGELFF | TGTGCCAGTCGGGACTACTACACCGGGGAGCTGTTTTTT
- | - | TRBJ1-2 | TRBV11-3 | CASSLPREGYGYTF | TGTGCCAGCAGCTTACCCCGGGAGGGGTATGGCTACACCTTC
once | TRBD1 | TRBJ1-1 | TRBV29-1 | CSVGQGADTEAFF | TGCAGCGTTGGACAGGGGGCGGACACTGAAGCTTTCTTT
- | TRBD1 | TRBJ1-6 | TRBV15 | CATSSEMGQAFHF | TGTGCCACCAGTTCGGAGATGGGACAGGCCTTCCACTTT
- | TRBD2 | TRBJ2-3 | TRBV9 | CASSAGLAADTQYF | TGTGCCAGCAGCGCGGGACTAGCGGCAGATACGCAGTATTTT
- | - | TRBJ1-1 | TRBV5-1 | CASGQGGNRNTEAFF | TGCGCCAGCGGGCAGGGAGGAAATAGGAACACTGAAGCTTTCTTT
- | - | TRBJ2-1 | TRBV5-1 | CASSLGPQGNEQFF | TGCGCCAGCAGCTTGGGCCCTCAGGGTAATGAGCAGTTCTTC
- | - | TRBJ1-1 | TRBV6-6 | CASIPLRAAGNTEAFF | TGTGCCAGCATTCCCCTCAGGGCCGCCGGGAACACTGAAGCTTTCTTT
- | TRBD1 | TRBJ1-5 | TRBV4-3 | CASSHGQGDQPQHF | TGCGCCAGCAGCCATGGACAGGGAGATCAGCCCCAGCATTTT
many | - | TRBJ2-1 | TRBV7-6 | CASSLEAPSYNEQFF | TGTGCCAGCAGCTTAGAAGCGCCGTCCTACAATGAGCAGTTCTTC
- | TRBD2 | TRBJ2-7 | TRBV30 | CAWNHGTSGGYEQYF | TGTGCCTGGAATCACGGGACTAGCGGGGGCTACGAGCAGTACTTC
- | TRBD2 | TRBJ2-3 | TRBV11-2 | CASSSPPSGRGTDTQYF | TGTGCCAGCAGCTCCCCTCCTAGCGGGAGGGGCACAGATACGCAGTATTTT
- | - | TRBJ2-7 | TRBV5-1 | CASSLVGDTGYEQYF | TGCGCCAGCAGCTTGGTAGGGGACACTGGCTACGAGCAGTACTTC
- | TRBD1 | TRBJ2-6 | TRBV7-9 | CASSRTPGQGGSGANVLTF | TGTGCCAGCAGCCGCACTCCGGGACAGGGTGGTTCTGGGGCCAACGTCCTGACTTTC
once | - | TRBJ2-7 | TRBV6-5 | CASGGQGYEQYF | TGTGCCAGCGGAGGGCAGGGCTACGAGCAGTACTTC
- | TRBD2 | TRBJ2-4 | TRBV3-1/TRBV3-2 | CASSQRLAGDWGTKNIQYF | TGTGCCAGCAGCCAACGGCTAGCGGGAGACTGGGGAACCAAAAACATTCAGTACTTC
- | - | TRBJ1-2 | TRBV5-1 | CASSSDKGWNGYTF | TGCGCCAGCAGCTCCGACAAGGGGTGGAATGGCTACACCTTC
- | TRBD2 | TRBJ2-2 | TRBV4-1 | CASSRERGLNTGELFF | TGCGCCAGCAGCCGGGAGCGGGGGCTTAACACCGGGGAGCTGTTTTTT
- | - | TRBJ2-7 | TRBV6-2/TRBV6-3 | CASNPSDTSARYF | TGTGCCAGCAACCCTTCGGACACCTCCGCGCGGTACTTC
once | TRBD1 | TRBJ2-1 | TRBV4-3 | CASSLYRGSSYNEQFF | TGCGCCAGCAGCCTATACAGGGGGAGCTCCTACAATGAGCAGTTCTTC
- | TRBD2 | TRBJ2-7 | TRBV10-3 | CAMTDGGSYEQYF | TGTGCCATGACTGACGGGGGGAGCTACGAGCAGTACTTC
- | TRBD1 | TRBJ1-1 | TRBV4-3 | CASSHDWGQLNTEAFF | TGCGCCAGCAGCCATGATTGGGGACAGCTGAACACTGAAGCTTTCTTT
- | TRBD2 | TRBJ2-3 | TRBV6-1 | CASSEASGGATDTQYF | TGTGCCAGCAGTGAAGCTAGCGGGGGGGCTACAGATACGCAGTATTTT
- | - | TRBJ1-2 | TRBV12-5 | CASGWGRTNYGYTF | TGTGCTAGTGGTTGGGGCAGAACAAACTATGGCTACACCTTC
once | - | TRBJ2-3 | TRBV19 | CASSIDREGTDTQYF | TGTGCCAGTAGTATCGACAGGGAGGGCACAGATACGCAGTATTTT
- | TRBD1 | TRBJ1-3 | TRBV19 | CASTSQGLAGNTIYF | TGTGCCAGCACGTCACAGGGGCTGGCTGGAAACACCATATATTTT
few | - | TRBJ1-6 | TRBV4-1 | CASSPRDTDSPLHF | TGCGCCAGCAGCCCCAGGGATACCGATTCACCCCTCCACTTT
- | - | TRBJ1-1 | TRBV9 | CASSVGGRAADTEAFF | TGTGCCAGCAGCGTAGGGGGCAGGGCGGCGGACACTGAAGCTTTCTTT
few | - | TRBJ1-5 | TRBV19 | CASSMAASNQPQHF | TGTGCCAGTAGTATGGCGGCCAGCAATCAGCCCCAGCATTTT
- | TRBD2 | TRBJ2-2 | TRBV6-5 | CASILAGDYPGELFF | TGTGCCAGCATTCTAGCGGGAGATTATCCCGGGGAGCTGTTTTTT
few | - | TRBJ2-7 | TRBV30 | CAWRTPRQLYEQYF | TGTGCCTGGAGGACTCCCCGACAGTTGTACGAGCAGTACTTC
- | TRBD1 | TRBJ1-6 | TRBV7-9 | CASSFDRVGSSPLHF | TGTGCCAGCAGCTTTGACAGGGTTGGTAGTTCACCCCTCCACTTT
- | TRBD2 | TRBJ2-1 | TRBV3-1/TRBV3-2 | CASSPLAGEVGSYNEQFF | TGTGCCAGCAGCCCCCTAGCGGGAGAGGTGGGGTCCTACAATGAGCAGTTCTTC
- | - | TRBJ1-2 | TRBV6-1 | CASSEVQGSYGYTF | TGTGCCAGCAGTGAAGTACAGGGAAGCTATGGCTACACCTTC